The 4 T cell receptor beta chains below were found in one sample sequenced in a study of molecular identifiers for immune sequencing clone quantification. TCRdb processed the PCR reads anew with MiXCR; each CDR3 protein has one entry. The table has approximately 670,000 distinct CDR3 sequences, just under 20% seen once; the top ten hold around 0.9%. Sequences were obtained from naive CD8+ T cells from blood, with Jurkat cell RNA spiked in. Described subset: FACS-sorted CD8+CD4-CCR7+CD45RA+ naive T cells. These receptors all come from a human donor in good health. Some libraries in this study had Jurkat cell RNA spiked in.

The rearrangement uses TRBV11-3 and TRBJ2-7, with 7 bases fitting TRBD2. This CDR3 region has 13 residues. CDR1 and CDR2 (germline): SGHNT, YENEEA. Losses at the gene ends were 3 bases for V and 6 bases for J; bases not matched to a gene: 5. CDR3 sequence (DNA): TGTGCCAGCAGCTTCTCGGGGGGAAGCGAGCAGTACTTC. Its protein is CASSFSGGSEQYF.

This clonotype was seen many times. The rearrangement joins TRBV6-5 to TRBJ1-2; 8 bases match TRBD1. The junction had 5 bases not matched to a gene; V was cut back by 6 bases and J by 5 bases. Germline lookup yields CDR1 MNHEY and CDR2 SVGAGI. The CDR3 is made up of 13 amino acids. The CDR3 nucleotides read TGTGCCAGCAGCAGACAGGGGCGATATGGCTACACCTTC. Translating gives CASSRQGRYGYTF.

Comment on this clonotype: A much larger clone is a single base away; this may be a read error. The genes are TRBV9 and TRBJ2-4; D is unclear. Trimming pared 0 bases from V and 11 bases from J, leaving 15 bases between. Germline V gene lookup returns CDR1 SGDLS and CDR2 YYNGEE. CDR3 length: 14 amino acids. The CDR3 coding sequence is TGTGCCAGCAGCGTAGATGGAGCTGGTGACGTTCAGTACTTC. This codes for CASSVDGAGDVQYF. Using reference TRBV9 and TRBJ2-4 for the parts outside the CDR3, the full variable domain is DSGVTQTPKHLITATGQRVTLRCSPRSGDLSVYWYQQSLDQGLQFLIQYYNGEERAKGNILERFSAQQFPDLHSELNLSSLELGDSALYFCASSVDGAGDVQYFGAGTRLSVL.

This clonotype was seen many times. The V call is TRBV7-4, the J call TRBJ2-7; D possibly corresponds to TRBD2 (6 bases). This CDR3 spans 13 amino acids. Trimming pared 4 bases from V and 6 bases from J, leaving 13 bases between. CDR1 and CDR2 from the germline V gene are SGHVT and SQSDAQ. The CDR3 is CASSCGEGGEQYF. CDR3 in DNA: TGTGCCAGCAGCTGCGGTGAGGGAGGCGAGCAGTACTTC.